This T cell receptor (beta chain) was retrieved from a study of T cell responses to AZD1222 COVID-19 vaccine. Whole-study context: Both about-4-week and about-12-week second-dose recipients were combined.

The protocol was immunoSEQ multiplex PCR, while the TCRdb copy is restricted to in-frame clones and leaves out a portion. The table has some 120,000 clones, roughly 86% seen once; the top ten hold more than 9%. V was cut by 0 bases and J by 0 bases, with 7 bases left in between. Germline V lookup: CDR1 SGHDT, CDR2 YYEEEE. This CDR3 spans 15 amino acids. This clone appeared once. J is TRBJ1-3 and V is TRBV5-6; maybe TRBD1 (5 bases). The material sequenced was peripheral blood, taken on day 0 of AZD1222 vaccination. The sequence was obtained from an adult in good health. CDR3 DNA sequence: TGTGCCAGCAGCTTGGAGGGGAGCTCTGGAAACACCATATATTTT. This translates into CASSLEGSSGNTIYF.